One and the same sample provided the 32 T cell receptor beta chains below, sequenced in a study of response to subunit inactivated influenza vaccine (dated by TCRdb to between 2018 and 2020). Library creation used RT-PCR. The sequencer was an Illumina HiSeq 2500. TCRdb cleaned the public reads at Q25 with fastp, built clones with MiXCR and kept in-frame beta chains. Merged by CDR3 protein, the rows form single entries marked with the most common genes and DNA. The sample table shows 650,000 to 800,000 distinct CDR3 sequences, and roughly 18% are seen once. 11% of the sample comes from the top ten. The sample here was PBMCs from blood, taken 5 days after vaccination. These receptors were obtained from a man aged 45-60 years who received an inactivated influenza vaccine. Donor details come from another sample of the same person, matched by shared clones.

The chain combines TRBV5-6 with TRBJ2-2, with D hard to call. V lost 1 base, J lost 8 bases, and 12 bases lay in between. CDR3 length: 14 residues. In germline, CDR1 is SGHDT, CDR2 YYEEEE. This CDR3 is CASSLSASTGELFF. CDR3 nucleotides: TGTGCCAGCAGCTTGAGTGCCTCCACGGGGGAGCTGTTTTTT.

CDR3: CASSQELAGVTDTQYF. The CDR3 region has the DNA TGTGCCAGCAGCCAAGAACTAGCGGGAGTCACAGATACGCAGTATTTT. The rearrangement links TRBV3-1 to TRBJ2-3; 11 bases match TRBD2. CDR3 length: 16 residues. Germline CDR1 and CDR2: LGHDT and YNNKEL (reference sequence). J lost 2 bases, V lost 0 bases, and 1 base had no gene match.

The chain couples TRBV7-2 to TRBJ2-3, with unresolved D. With 1 base removed from V and 2 bases from J, the gap between germline ends came to 7 bases. The CDR3 runs 14 residues. CDR1 and CDR2 (germline): SGHTA, FQGNSA. The CDR3 here is CASSLGVLTDTQYF. The CDR3 DNA reads TGTGCCAGCAGCTTAGGCGTACTCACAGATACGCAGTATTTT.

The table lists this clonotype with a few counts. The genes are TRBV20-1 and TRBJ2-7, with 8 nucleotides matching TRBD2. The CDR3 sequence is 14 residues long. Looked up from germline, CDR1 is DFQATT and CDR2 is SNEGSKA (reference sequence). The ends lost 6 bases at V and 3 bases at J; junction bases unmatched: 10. DNA of the CDR3: TGCAGTGCATACGAGGTGCTAGCGGGCTACGAGCAGTACTTC. Protein: CSAYEVLAGYEQYF.

The chain carries TRBV4-1 and TRBJ1-2; D gene uncertain. The CDR3 has 15 amino acids. Germline V gene data show CDR1 as MGHRA and CDR2 as YSYEKL. The V end lost 0 bases, the J end lost 1 base, and 9 bases lay between the germline ends. The CDR3 DNA reads as TGCGCCAGCAGCCAAGAAGCCACGGTTAACTATGGCTACACCTTC. Translating gives CASSQEATVNYGYTF.

This clonotype was detected many times. The gene calls are TRBV20-1 and TRBJ2-7, with TRBD2 identical over 9 bases. The CDR3 is 14 amino acids. V lost 4 bases and J lost 0; bases outside the gene matches: 4. Germline V gives CDR1 DFQATT, CDR2 SNEGSKA (reference sequence). This CDR3 reads CSATGLASSYEQYF. The DNA for the CDR3 is TGCAGTGCTACCGGACTAGCGAGCTCCTACGAGCAGTACTTC.

This clonotype was found a few times. Here the CDR3 reads CASSSVQWNQPQHF. The CDR3 nucleotides read TGTGCCAGCAGTTCGGTACAGTGGAATCAGCCCCAGCATTTT. This chain connects TRBV12-3 or TRBV12-4 to TRBJ1-5, with D hard to call. The CDR3 loop spans 14 amino acids. V lost 4 bases to trimming and J lost 4 bases, with 11 bases between them.

This clonotype was detected only a few times. The chain combines TRBV19 with TRBJ2-7; possible D gene TRBD1, 5 bases. The CDR3 length is 15 residues. The V and J ends lost 5 bases and 3 bases respectively, with 17 bases between them. Germline V gene data show CDR1 as LNHDA and CDR2 as SQIVND (reference sequence). The CDR3 DNA sequence: TGTGCCAGTAGTTTTGTCAGGGTGCCCATCTACGAGCAGTACTTC. Translation: CASSFVRVPIYEQYF.

The sample holds a few counts of this clonotype. This chain connects TRBV15 to TRBJ2-7; D remains ambiguous. The length of the CDR3 is 13 residues. Trimming cost V 1 base and J 4 bases, with 8 bases left between them. Germline CDR1 LNHNV, CDR2 YYDKDF (reference sequence). The chain's CDR3 is CATSRGRRYEQYF. CDR3 sequence (DNA): TGTGCCACCAGCAGAGGTCGGCGGTACGAGCAGTACTTC. Based on the CDR3 plus reference TRBV15 and TRBJ2-7, the full variable domain is DAMVIQNPRYQVTQFGKPVTLSCSQTLNHNVMYWYQQKSSQAPKLLFHYYDKDFNNEADTPDNFQSRRPNTSFCFLDIRSPGLGDTAMYLCATSRGRRYEQYFGPGTRLTVT.

This CDR3 reads CASSYIPSGYEQYF. CDR3 sequence (DNA): TGTGCCAGCAGTTACATACCTAGCGGCTACGAGCAGTACTTC. The gene calls are TRBV6-5 and TRBJ2-7; 7 bases match TRBD2. The CDR3 extends over 14 amino acids. The J segment lost 3 bases and the V segment lost 2 bases, leaving 4 bases of the junction unmatched. The germline V gene has CDR1 MNHEY and CDR2 SVGAGI.

The chain uses TRBV7-2 and TRBJ2-5, with 10 bases fitting TRBD2. The CDR3 extends over 15 amino acids. Germline CDR1 reads SGHTA; CDR2 reads FQGNSA. The V gene end was trimmed by 4 bases and the J gene end by 4 bases; junction bases not matched to a gene: 6. The CDR3 loop reads CASSYIAGGGETQYF. CDR3 nucleotides: TGTGCCAGCAGCTACATAGCGGGAGGAGGAGAGACCCAGTACTTC.

There are a few counts of this clonotype. V is TRBV21-1 and J is TRBJ2-2; the table's TRBD1 call for D was not verified on the DNA. TRBV21-1 is tagged as a pseudogene. CDR3 length: 13 residues. CDR3 loop: CATTGCPTGELFF. CDR3 bases: TGTGCCACCACAGGGTGTCCCACCGGGGAGCTGTTTTTT.

This clonotype occurred a few times. The rearrangement links TRBV12-3 or TRBV12-4 to TRBJ2-3; D not certain. CDR3 size: 12 residues. V was clipped by 8 bases and J by 6 bases, with 12 bases between them. CDR3 sequence reads: CASLRLGDTQYF. Written as DNA, the CDR3 is TGTGCCAGCCTTCGACTGGGCGATACGCAGTATTTT.

The J gene is TRBJ2-7, the V gene TRBV21-1; the D call TRBD1 from the table was never checked on the DNA. TRBV21-1 is a listed pseudogene. This CDR3 has 13 amino acids. DNA for the CDR3: TGTGCCAACCGGGACAGCCATTCCTACGAGCAGTACTTC. Its translation is CANRDSHSYEQYF.

This clonotype was detected a few times. The genes are TRBV6-2 or TRBV6-3 and TRBJ1-1, with D hard to call. Germline CDR1 reads MNHEY; CDR2 reads SVGEGT. Trimming removed 2 bases at V and 0 bases at J, with 7 bases between. This CDR3 is 14 amino acids long. Here the CDR3 DNA reads TGTGCCAGCAGTTACCCCAGTGTGAACACTGAAGCTTTCTTT. Protein: CASSYPSVNTEAFF.

The chain links TRBV12-3 or TRBV12-4 to TRBJ2-7; 7 bases fit TRBD1. The trim removed 6 bases at V and 3 bases at J, leaving 11 bases unmatched. This CDR3 comprises 15 residues. CDR3 in amino acids: CASSRTTGQSYEQYF. CDR3 coding DNA: TGTGCCAGCAGCCGAACTACGGGACAGAGCTACGAGCAGTACTTC.

CDR3 DNA sequence: TGTGCCAGCAGCGTGAGCCTTGGGGGAGGCCTCACAGATACGCAGTATTTT. It yields the protein CASSVSLGGGLTDTQYF. The chain couples TRBV9 to TRBJ2-3; weak D call: TRBD2 (6 bases). The V gene lost 2 bases and the J gene lost 2 bases, with 18 bases spanning the gap. Looked up from germline, CDR1 is SGDLS and CDR2 is YYNGEE. This CDR3 is 17 amino acids long. Based on the CDR3 plus reference TRBV9 and TRBJ2-3, the full variable domain is DSGVTQTPKHLITATGQRVTLRCSPRSGDLSVYWYQQSLDQGLQFLIQYYNGEERAKGNILERFSAQQFPDLHSELNLSSLELGDSALYFCASSVSLGGGLTDTQYFGPGTRLTVL.

This clonotype was seen a handful of times. V is TRBV6-2 or TRBV6-3 and J is TRBJ1-6; 9 bases line up with TRBD1. With V trimmed by 7 bases and J by 10 bases, 11 bases remained unmatched. CDR3 length: 15 amino acids. Germline CDR1 MNHEY, CDR2 SVGEGT. CDR3 region: CASTITGTGNSPLHF. CDR3 nucleotide sequence: TGTGCCAGCACCATTACCGGGACAGGGAACTCACCCCTCCACTTT.

J is TRBJ1-2 and V is TRBV16; 8 nucleotides line up with TRBD1. Germline V gives CDR1 KGHSY, CDR2 FQNENV. This CDR3 region has 15 residues. V lost 2 bases, J lost 7 bases, and 9 bases stayed unmatched. The DNA of the CDR3 is TGTGCCAGCAGCCAAAGTCCGACAGGGGATAGTGGCTACACCTTC. It codes for CASSQSPTGDSGYTF.

The chain recombines TRBV15 with TRBJ1-5; no clear D. The CDR3 is 14 amino acids. Between the trimmed V and J ends, which lost 3 bases and 5 bases, there was a span of 11 bases. In germline, CDR1 is LNHNV, CDR2 YYDKDF (reference sequence). The CDR3, as DNA: TGTGCCACCAGCAGCTCTGGGCCCCATCAGCCCCAGCATTTT. This gives the protein CATSSSGPHQPQHF.

This clonotype was counted between two and nine times. V is TRBV27 and J is TRBJ2-1, with D possibly being TRBD1 (5 bases). Germline CDR1 and CDR2: MNHEY and SMNVEV (reference sequence). The CDR3 is 16 residues long. Trimming cost V 10 bases and J 3 bases, with 22 bases left between them. CDR3: CATRAVAQSSYNEQFF. The CDR3 nucleotides are TGTGCCACCAGGGCGGTGGCACAGTCGAGCTACAATGAGCAGTTCTTC.

This clonotype was recorded at least ten times. This sequence joins TRBV6-5 and TRBJ2-7; D remains unclear. The CDR3 covers 16 residues. Trimming removed 0 bases from V and 2 bases from J, with 14 bases in between. Looked up from germline, CDR1 is MNHEY and CDR2 is SVGAGI. In DNA, the CDR3 is TGTGCCAGCAGTTACTCGATCGGGTTAAAGCCCTACGAGCAGTACTTC. Amino acids: CASSYSIGLKPYEQYF.

The chain joins TRBV7-2 to TRBJ2-5; 14 nucleotides agree with TRBD2. Germline V gene sequence: CDR1 SGHTA, CDR2 FQGNSA. V lost 6 bases and J lost 5; bases outside the gene matches: 8. There are 16 residues in the CDR3. CDR3 sequence: CASSGTSGSGRETQYF. The CDR3 region has the DNA TGTGCCAGCAGTGGGACTAGCGGGAGTGGCCGCGAGACCCAGTACTTC.

This clonotype was detected only a few times. The rearrangement links TRBV7-2 to TRBJ1-5; tentative D call: TRBD1 (5 bases). The V gene lost 5 bases and the J gene lost 5 bases, with 10 bases spanning the gap. CDR1 is SGHTA and CDR2 is FQGNSA in the germline V gene. The CDR3 runs to 13 residues. The CDR3 DNA follows: TGTGCCAGCAGCGGAGGGGTTTATCAGCCCCAGCATTTT. Translation: CASSGGVYQPQHF.

This clonotype showed up many times. This chain links TRBV7-8 with TRBJ2-5; 9 bases match TRBD2. Looked up from germline, CDR1 is SGHVS and CDR2 is FQNEAQ. After removal of 6 bases from V and 4 bases from J, the junction contained 6 bases not matched to a gene. The CDR3 extends over 14 amino acids. CDR3 amino acids: CASRLSGRSETQYF. The CDR3 coding sequence is TGTGCCAGCAGGCTTAGCGGGAGATCAGAGACCCAGTACTTC.

In this sample, this clonotype turned up many times. The gene calls are TRBV29-1 and TRBJ2-7; 10 positions agree with TRBD2. The ends lost 5 bases at V and 7 bases at J; junction bases unmatched: 8. This CDR3 contains 13 residues. CDR1 and CDR2 (germline): SQVTM, ANQGSEA. CDR3 coding DNA: TGCAGCGTTAAAAAAGCGGGAGGGGAAGAGCAGTACTTC. As protein: CSVKKAGGEEQYF.

The rearrangement links TRBV7-9 to TRBJ2-1; 9 nucleotides match TRBD2. CDR1 and CDR2 (germline): SEHNR, FQNEAQ (reference sequence). The length of the CDR3 is 15 residues. With 5 bases clipped from V and 4 bases from J, the junction kept 6 bases outside the gene matches. The CDR3 DNA is TGTGCCAGCAGCCCCGGGACTAGCATATACAATGAGCAGTTCTTC. This sequence encodes CASSPGTSIYNEQFF.

The sample holds a few counts of this clonotype. This chain uses TRBV20-1 with TRBJ2-7; either TRBD1 or TRBD2 may fit D (5 bases each). The CDR3 extends over 13 amino acids. Trimming left V 5 bases short and J 2 bases short, with 13 bases between. Germline V gene lookup returns CDR1 DFQATT and CDR2 SNEGSKA (reference sequence). The DNA of the CDR3 is TGCAGTGCTGGGTTGGAGGACACCTACGAGCAGTACTTC. Translated: CSAGLEDTYEQYF.

V usage is TRBV10-3 and J usage is TRBJ2-2; no firm D call. This CDR3 comprises 12 residues. V lost 3 bases and J 4 bases, leaving 3 bases between the germline ends. In germline, CDR1 is ENHRY, CDR2 SYGVKD. CDR3 nucleotide sequence: TGTGCCATCAGTGATGGCACCGGGGAGCTGTTTTTT. Its translation is CAISDGTGELFF.

V is TRBV4-3 and J is TRBJ1-4, with D tentatively TRBD1 (6 bases). V gave up 1 base and J gave up 5 bases, with 14 bases separating them. Germline assignment: CDR1 LGHNA and CDR2 YSLEER. The CDR3 spans 16 residues. This CDR3 is CASSQGNRALNEKLFF. CDR3 nucleotide sequence: TGCGCCAGCAGCCAAGGAAACAGGGCGCTAAATGAAAAACTGTTTTTT.

CDR3 amino acids: CASSKPGPRGEQYF. CDR3 DNA: TGTGCCAGCAGCAAGCCGGGACCCCGTGGGGAGCAGTACTTC. The V call is TRBV28, the J call TRBJ2-7, with D perhaps matching TRBD1 or TRBD2 (5 bases each). The V end was cut by 6 bases, the J end by 7 bases, with 19 bases between. There are 14 residues in the CDR3. Germline lookup yields CDR1 MDHEN and CDR2 SYDVKM.

This sequence joins TRBV20-1 and TRBJ2-5; unclear D gene. The CDR3 is 15 residues long. With 1 base removed from V and 1 base from J, the gap between germline ends came to 13 bases. In germline, CDR1 is DFQATT, CDR2 SNEGSKA (reference sequence). Here the CDR3 reads CSARAATESQETQYF. DNA of the CDR3: TGCAGTGCTAGAGCGGCCACAGAAAGCCAAGAGACCCAGTACTTC.